This is a list of T cell receptor beta chains from one sample in a study of blood T cell repertoires in COVID-19. Profiling relied on immunoSEQ multiplex PCR, and the TCRdb table lists in-frame clones only, not all of them. The sample records 250,000 to 350,000 clones, roughly 89% being singletons. Sequences were obtained from PBMCs or T cells enriched from blood (not recorded which). These receptors all stem from a woman aged 18 to 35 with acute COVID-19. Each CDR3 is given with its conserved first and last residue. D genes are given only for firm matches. Only part of the rows carry a size: once, few, many, or a class if the clone is expanded.

J gene: TRBJ2-1; clone size: NA; V gene: TRBV2; D gene: TRBD2; CDR3 protein: CASLPPRTSYVSEQFF; CDR3 DNA: TGTGCCAGCCTCCCCCCCAGGACTAGCTACGTAAGTGAGCAGTTCTTC
J gene: TRBJ2-7; clone size: NA; V gene: TRBV7-3; D gene: TRBD2; CDR3 protein: CASSPPHGTRQYEQYF; CDR3 DNA: TGTGCCAGCAGCCCTCCCCACGGGACTAGGCAGTACGAGCAGTACTTC
J gene: TRBJ2-2; clone size: NA; V gene: TRBV23-1; D gene: TRBD2; CDR3 protein: CASRGGASGSRELFF; CDR3 DNA: TGCGCCAGCAGGGGGGGGGCTAGCGGGAGCCGGGAGCTGTTTTTT
J gene: TRBJ2-3; clone size: NA; V gene: TRBV6-1; D gene: TRBD2; CDR3 protein: CASSEGTSRDTQYF; CDR3 DNA: TGTGCCAGCAGTGAGGGGACTAGCAGAGATACGCAGTATTTT
J gene: TRBJ2-7; clone size: NA; V gene: TRBV6-5; D gene: TRBD1; CDR3 protein: CASSYTTGGQDEQYF; CDR3 DNA: TGTGCCAGCAGTTACACTACAGGGGGTCAGGACGAGCAGTACTTC
J gene: TRBJ2-7; clone size: NA; V gene: TRBV3-1/TRBV3-2; D gene: NA; CDR3 protein: CASSQPTGSTYEQYF; CDR3 DNA: TGTGCCAGCAGCCAACCTACAGGGTCAACCTACGAGCAGTACTTC
J gene: TRBJ1-1; clone size: NA; V gene: TRBV18; D gene: NA; CDR3 protein: CASSPQEQIKTEAFF; CDR3 DNA: TGTGCCAGCTCACCCCAAGAGCAAATTAAGACTGAAGCTTTCTTT
J gene: TRBJ2-1; clone size: NA; V gene: TRBV28; D gene: TRBD2; CDR3 protein: CASSMTSASKRTEQFF; CDR3 DNA: TGTGCCAGCAGTATGACTAGCGCTTCAAAAAGGACTGAGCAGTTCTTC
J gene: TRBJ2-7; clone size: few; V gene: TRBV19; D gene: TRBD1; CDR3 protein: CASSIGNRGTEQYF; CDR3 DNA: TGTGCCAGTAGTATCGGCAACAGGGGTACCGAGCAGTACTTC
J gene: TRBJ1-2; clone size: NA; V gene: TRBV19; D gene: TRBD1; CDR3 protein: CASSMGRGGVGYTF; CDR3 DNA: TGTGCCAGTAGTATGGGTCGAGGGGGCGTGGGCTACACCTTC
J gene: TRBJ2-2; clone size: NA; V gene: TRBV21-1; D gene: NA; CDR3 protein: CASSAQGYTGELFF; CDR3 DNA: TGTGCCAGCAGCGCACAGGGGTACACCGGGGAGCTGTTTTTT
J gene: TRBJ2-1; clone size: NA; V gene: TRBV19; D gene: TRBD2; CDR3 protein: CASSNLLAGVVSYNEQFF; CDR3 DNA: TGTGCCAGTAGTAACCTACTAGCGGGAGTTGTCTCCTACAATGAGCAGTTCTTC
J gene: TRBJ2-1; clone size: NA; V gene: TRBV7-3; D gene: TRBD1; CDR3 protein: CASSLDRENEQFF; CDR3 DNA: TGTGCCAGCAGCTTGGACAGGGAGAATGAGCAGTTCTTC
J gene: TRBJ2-3; clone size: NA; V gene: TRBV19; D gene: NA; CDR3 protein: CASKQTASTDTQYF; CDR3 DNA: TGTGCCAGTAAACAGACAGCTAGCACAGATACGCAGTATTTT
J gene: TRBJ2-3; clone size: NA; V gene: TRBV19; D gene: TRBD2; CDR3 protein: CASSILAGSSTDTQYF; CDR3 DNA: TGTGCCAGTAGTATTCTAGCGGGATCTAGCACAGATACGCAGTATTTT
J gene: TRBJ2-1; clone size: NA; V gene: TRBV19; D gene: TRBD2; CDR3 protein: CASSIRLASGSNEQFF; CDR3 DNA: TGTGCCAGTAGTATAAGGTTGGCTAGCGGGAGCAATGAGCAGTTCTTC
J gene: TRBJ2-3; clone size: once; V gene: TRBV7-9; D gene: NA; CDR3 protein: CASSGSGFTDTQYF; CDR3 DNA: TGTGCCAGCAGTGGGTCGGGATTCACAGATACGCAGTATTTT
J gene: TRBJ2-7; clone size: NA; V gene: TRBV11-2; D gene: NA; CDR3 protein: CASSDTGTKSSYEQYF; CDR3 DNA: TGTGCCAGCAGCGATACCGGGACAAAGAGCTCCTACGAGCAGTACTTC
J gene: TRBJ1-2; clone size: NA; V gene: TRBV6-6; D gene: TRBD1; CDR3 protein: CASIHTTGGYGYTF; CDR3 DNA: TGTGCCAGCATCCATACCACAGGGGGCTATGGCTACACCTTC
J gene: TRBJ2-7; clone size: NA; V gene: TRBV24-1; D gene: NA; CDR3 protein: CATSGDSAAGEQYF; CDR3 DNA: TGTGCCACCAGTGGTGACAGTGCCGCGGGGGAGCAGTACTTC
J gene: TRBJ2-1; clone size: NA; V gene: TRBV28; D gene: TRBD2; CDR3 protein: CASSLGTSIISYNEQFF; CDR3 DNA: TGTGCCAGCAGTTTAGGGACTAGCATCATCTCCTACAATGAGCAGTTCTTC
J gene: TRBJ2-1; clone size: NA; V gene: TRBV3-1/TRBV3-2; D gene: TRBD2; CDR3 protein: CASSPPGLAKGHNEQFF; CDR3 DNA: TGTGCCAGCAGCCCTCCGGGACTAGCGAAAGGTCACAATGAGCAGTTCTTC
J gene: TRBJ2-1; clone size: NA; V gene: TRBV4-1; D gene: TRBD2; CDR3 protein: CASSQEWTSGTSGEQFF; CDR3 DNA: TGCGCCAGCAGCCAAGAGTGGACTAGCGGGACGTCAGGTGAGCAGTTCTTC
J gene: TRBJ1-1; clone size: NA; V gene: TRBV30; D gene: TRBD1; CDR3 protein: CAWSTGTGGKAAFF; CDR3 DNA: TGTGCCTGGAGTACCGGGACAGGGGGGAAGGCAGCTTTCTTT
J gene: TRBJ2-1; clone size: NA; V gene: TRBV6-5; D gene: TRBD1; CDR3 protein: CASAQGAWGNEQFF; CDR3 DNA: TGTGCCAGTGCACAGGGGGCGTGGGGCAATGAGCAGTTCTTC